This record looks at one T cell receptor (beta chain) sequence and its context. The antigen it binds to is not known. Base qualities are not recorded, but no much larger clone differs from it by a single base. The data were taken from a study of resident and recirculating memory T cells in vitiligo listed by TCRdb under 2018. Study-wide context: The study took epidermis from shave biopsies of two lesional and two nonlesional sites, plus PBMCs, from each of a few stable vitiligo patients for TCR beta sequencing. Human TCR beta sequencing was used to test whether specific clones in lesional vitiligo skin differed from clones in nonlesional skin and blood. Without cell sorting, samples were homogenized immediately before genomic DNA was extracted using the Qiagen DNeasy Blood & Tissue Kit. The research as a whole found: No unique dominant TCR clone was detected, and clonality varied among vitiligo lesions. Because TCR sequences were not shared across biopsy sites or across patients, the findings suggest that different lesions are infiltrated by different T cell clones, a pattern described as private specificity. Overlap and correlation analysis found no significant repertoire overlap between any two biopsies, even biopsies from the same patient, apart from each lesion compared with itself. Future mechanistic studies are needed so that the relative contributions of the lesion-infiltrating T cell clones and of human Trm versus Tcm pools can be evaluated.

Trimming removed 1 base from V and 4 bases from J; the gene matches leave 1 base unexplained. The CDR3, cysteine through phenylalanine, is 14 amino acids long. The retained sequence is limited to the CDR3, 42 bases, with the frame set at the first base. Looking up the germline V gene yields CDR1 SGHVS and CDR2 FNYEAQ. Vitiligo counted as stable when lesions had not changed during the previous 6 months. Stable patients also had to lack confetti depigmentation, a clinical sign of active vitiligo. Patients who had been treated within the previous three months were excluded. PBMCs were isolated from heparinized blood by Ficoll density gradient centrifugation and then flash-frozen. TCR beta chains were amplified from genomic DNA with the immunoSEQ hsTCRB kit. The immunoSEQ service sequenced the TCR beta libraries on an Illumina MiSeq instrument. The authors' pipeline ran thus. Analysis of the repertoire data was performed with the immunoSEQ Analyzer. This is the immuneACCESS table as TCRdb keeps it, with only in-frame sequences that have V and J called. A part of the clones is gone; compared with another copy, unresolved V genes explain less than half, and the rest is unexplained. V and J calls and clone size are given by that table; D and trimming were obtained from the DNA. The sample table lists fewer than 85,000 clones, about 91% of them with a count of one. The ten most abundant clones make up 5% of the sample.

This receptor was taken from a male donor with vitiligo. The receptor chain draws on TRBV7-6 and TRBJ2-5; the central 9 bases match TRBD2. Source material: blood. The CDR3 protein sequence reads: CASSLGGRVETQYF. The nucleotide sequence reads as follows: TGTGCCAGCAGCTTAGGCGGGAGGGTAGAGACCCAGTACTTC.